This TCR beta chain was sequenced for a study of blood T cell repertoires in COVID-19 (dated by TCRdb to between 2020 and 2021). Concerning the study at large: Samples covering the acute and convalescent phases of COVID-19 were provided by collaborators in the United States, Italy and Spain. A de-identified subject ID, COVID-19 status, age in years and sex were almost always included in the sample metadata. Deeply sampled blood TCRbeta repertoires from subjects exposed to, actively infected with, or recovered from COVID-19 were included in the dataset. Samples came from the ongoing ImmuneRACE study (first 160 participants) plus 1,254 subjects from 6 global collaborators. The material from the prospective study consisted of cDNA or gDNA derived from T cells, B-cell-depleted T cells, or PBMCs. The repertoires were released in a freely available public database meant as a resource for research on the immune response to SARS-CoV-2. Where available, HLA class I and class II types were obtained from metadata supplied by the sample provider rather than from assay-based typing. Overall study results and their limits: How much clinical and demographic metadata was included differed by source and by participant, and the metadata was provided uncurated.

The CDR3, from cysteine to phenylalanine, totals 16 residues. Only the CDR3 portion is preserved as DNA: 48 bases, with reading frame beginning at the first base. Participants in the prospective study were aged roughly 18 to 100 years, lived in some 24 United States geographic areas, and enrolled through a virtual design. Cohort assignment in the prospective study relied on participant-reported clinical history from a screening survey and a study questionnaire. Exposed participants were defined as having been in contact with someone with a PCR-confirmed or clinician-diagnosed COVID-19 case within 2 weeks of study entry. Each participant in the prospective study had whole blood, serum and a nasopharyngeal or oropharyngeal swab collected by mobile phlebotomists. Prospective study participants could optionally give additional blood draws and questionnaires over a roughly two-month period. Before DNA extraction, prospective study blood samples were shipped either frozen or at room temperature.

In the case of this clone: No cognate antigen has been identified for it. Base qualities are missing; no much larger clone stands one base away.

The immunoSEQ Assay, a bias-controlled multiplex PCR, was used to amplify TCRbeta CDR3 regions from genomic DNA. On the authors' methods: Within the assay, amplification of reference gene primers was used to estimate how many nucleated cells each sample contained. Sequence reads were collapsed and filtered to measure the absolute abundance of every unique TCRbeta CDR3 rearrangement. For each sample, productive Simpson clonality was calculated by taking the square root of Simpson's diversity index across productive rearrangements. The table was pulled from immuneACCESS by TCRdb, which kept in-frame rearrangements only. Such tables lose some clones; where checked, under half of the loss comes from unresolved V genes, and the rest has no known cause. V and J calls and clone size follow that table, whereas D and trimming were derived from the DNA. The sample profile shows about 370,000 clones; just over 90% of them were found once. The ten largest clones capture 0.86% of the sample.

The material sequenced was PBMCs or T cells enriched from blood (not recorded which). This sequence was found in a middle-aged woman who had been exposed to COVID-19. Recombination connected TRBV21-1 to TRBJ1-2; the tabulated D call, TRBD1, remains unverified against the DNA. TRBV21-1 is marked as a pseudogene. CDR3 region: CASSKKMGGQGGGYTF. The bases are TGTGCCAGCAGCAAAAAAATGGGGGGACAGGGAGGTGGCTACACCTTC.